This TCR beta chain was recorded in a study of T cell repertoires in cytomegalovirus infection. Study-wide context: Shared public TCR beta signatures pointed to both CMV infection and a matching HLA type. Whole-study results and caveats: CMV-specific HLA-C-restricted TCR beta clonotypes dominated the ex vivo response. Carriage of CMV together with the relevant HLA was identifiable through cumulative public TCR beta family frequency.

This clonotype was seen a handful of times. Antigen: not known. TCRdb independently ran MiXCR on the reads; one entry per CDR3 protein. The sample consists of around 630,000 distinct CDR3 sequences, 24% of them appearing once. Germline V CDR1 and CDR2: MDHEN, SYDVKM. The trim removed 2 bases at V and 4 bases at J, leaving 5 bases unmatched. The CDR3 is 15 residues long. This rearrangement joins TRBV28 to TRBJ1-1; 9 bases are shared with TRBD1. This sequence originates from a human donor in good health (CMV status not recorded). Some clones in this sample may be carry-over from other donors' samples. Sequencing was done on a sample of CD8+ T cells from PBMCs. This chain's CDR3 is CASSLPGTGSTEAFF. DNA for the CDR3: TGTGCCAGCAGTTTACCCGGGACAGGGTCCACTGAAGCTTTCTTT.